In its sample, the clone carrying this TCR beta chain was seen many times. Via MiXCR, TCRdb re-called the RT-PCR reads, giving one row per CDR3 protein. The profile shows approximately 720,000 distinct CDR3 sequences, 12% to 15% of them singletons. The V segment lost 6 bases and the J segment 1 base; nucleotides outside the gene matches: 5. Germline V CDR1 and CDR2: MNHEY, SMNVEV (reference sequence). This CDR3 is built from 15 residues. The chain combines TRBV27 with TRBJ2-1; 8 nucleotides agree with TRBD2. The specimen was memory CD4+ T cells from blood. The source of this sequence is a female donor in good health, serving as a healthy control. The CDR3, as DNA: TGTGCCAGCAGCTCAGCGGGAGTTTCCTACAATGAGCAGTTCTTC. As protein: CASSSAGVSYNEQFF.